This T cell receptor (beta chain) was profiled in a study of shared clonotypes between healthy human individuals. A CD45RA+ naive subset and a CD45RA-negative memory subset were split from CD4+ cells. Study outcomes and limitations: Naive subsets generally exceeded memory subsets in estimated richness.

As concerns this clone: Its antigen is as yet unknown.

Libraries were prepared by immunoSEQ multiplex PCR; TCRdb keeps only in-frame clonotypes and omits some of them. The sample gives some 500,000 clones, about 96% of which show up once; 0.05% to 0.07% is in the top ten. What was sequenced was naive CD4+ T cells sorted from blood. Stated subset: CD45RA+ positively selected. This clonotype originated in a woman aged 25-40 years in good health.

The CDR3 loop reads CASSLGGKPYEQYF. DNA for the CDR3: TGTGCCAGCAGCTTAGGGGGGAAGCCCTACGAGCAGTACTTC. The V gene is TRBV7-2, the J gene TRBJ2-7, with D perhaps matching TRBD1 or TRBD2 (5 bases each). The germline V gene has CDR1 SGHTA and CDR2 FQGNSA. The ends were cut back, 1 base at V and 2 bases at J, with 9 bases in the middle. This CDR3 is 14 amino acids long.